The 5 T cell receptor beta chains given below trace back to one sample, sequenced in a study of PD-1 blockade in classical Hodgkin lymphoma. Generated by immunoSEQ multiplex PCR, the TCRdb table keeps only in-frame clones and is missing some. The sample has some 100,000 clones; more than 85% are singletons. All the patients suffered relapse after autologous stem cell transplantation, and brentuximab vedotin exposure differed. The material was peripheral blood mononuclear cells (PBMCs), obtained before the second cycle of nivolumab. These receptors were collected from a human donor with classical Hodgkin lymphoma.

The genes are TRBV28 and TRBJ2-7, with D uncertain. Germline lookup yields CDR1 MDHEN and CDR2 SYDVKM. This CDR3 has 15 amino acids. Trimming pared 7 bases from V and 4 bases from J, leaving 20 bases between. The chain's CDR3 is CASTLSGTPEYEQYF. CDR3 DNA sequence: TGTGCCAGCACCCTATCAGGTACACCTGAATACGAGCAGTACTTC.

This chain links TRBV9 with TRBJ2-7; D possibly corresponds to TRBD1 (5 bases). Germline V gives CDR1 SGDLS, CDR2 YYNGEE. V shed 0 bases and J shed 1 base, with 14 bases lying between them. The CDR3 extends over 16 amino acids. The CDR3 loop is CASSVAFGQGSYEQYF. CDR3 DNA sequence: TGTGCCAGCAGCGTAGCTTTCGGGCAGGGTTCCTACGAGCAGTACTTC.

The chain recombines TRBV19 with TRBJ2-4, with 12 positions matching TRBD1. The V segment lost 5 bases and the J segment 7 bases; nucleotides outside the gene matches: 6. The CDR3 totals 15 residues. CDR1 and CDR2 from the germline V gene are LNHDA and SQIVND (reference sequence). As DNA, the CDR3 is TGTGCCAGTAGTCCGGGACAGGGGGCGAGTAACATTCAGTACTTC. It is translated as CASSPGQGASNIQYF.

J is TRBJ2-7 and V is TRBV30; D gene uncertain. CDR3 length: 16 amino acids. Trimming removed 1 base at V and 0 bases at J, with 16 bases between. Per germline, CDR1 GTSNPN and CDR2 SVGIG (reference sequence). CDR3 bases: TGTGCCTGGAGTGCACCTTTGCGCCTTAGCTCCTACGAGCAGTACTTC. It specifies CAWSAPLRLSSYEQYF. Full variable domain (missing parts from reference TRBV30 and TRBJ2-7): SQTIHQWPATLVQPVGSPLSLECTVEGTSNPNLYWYRQAAGRGLQLLFYSVGIGQISSEVPQNLSASRPQDRQFILSSKKLLLSDSGFYLCAWSAPLRLSSYEQYFGPGTRLTVT.

This chain joins TRBV6-6 and TRBJ2-7, with D uncertain. Trimming left V 2 bases short and J 0 bases short, with 11 bases between. The germline V gene has CDR1 MNHNY and CDR2 SVGAGI (reference sequence). The length of the CDR3 is 15 residues. DNA of the CDR3: TGTGCCAGCAGTTACGACACCAGAAGCTCCTACGAGCAGTACTTC. Its protein product is CASSYDTRSSYEQYF.